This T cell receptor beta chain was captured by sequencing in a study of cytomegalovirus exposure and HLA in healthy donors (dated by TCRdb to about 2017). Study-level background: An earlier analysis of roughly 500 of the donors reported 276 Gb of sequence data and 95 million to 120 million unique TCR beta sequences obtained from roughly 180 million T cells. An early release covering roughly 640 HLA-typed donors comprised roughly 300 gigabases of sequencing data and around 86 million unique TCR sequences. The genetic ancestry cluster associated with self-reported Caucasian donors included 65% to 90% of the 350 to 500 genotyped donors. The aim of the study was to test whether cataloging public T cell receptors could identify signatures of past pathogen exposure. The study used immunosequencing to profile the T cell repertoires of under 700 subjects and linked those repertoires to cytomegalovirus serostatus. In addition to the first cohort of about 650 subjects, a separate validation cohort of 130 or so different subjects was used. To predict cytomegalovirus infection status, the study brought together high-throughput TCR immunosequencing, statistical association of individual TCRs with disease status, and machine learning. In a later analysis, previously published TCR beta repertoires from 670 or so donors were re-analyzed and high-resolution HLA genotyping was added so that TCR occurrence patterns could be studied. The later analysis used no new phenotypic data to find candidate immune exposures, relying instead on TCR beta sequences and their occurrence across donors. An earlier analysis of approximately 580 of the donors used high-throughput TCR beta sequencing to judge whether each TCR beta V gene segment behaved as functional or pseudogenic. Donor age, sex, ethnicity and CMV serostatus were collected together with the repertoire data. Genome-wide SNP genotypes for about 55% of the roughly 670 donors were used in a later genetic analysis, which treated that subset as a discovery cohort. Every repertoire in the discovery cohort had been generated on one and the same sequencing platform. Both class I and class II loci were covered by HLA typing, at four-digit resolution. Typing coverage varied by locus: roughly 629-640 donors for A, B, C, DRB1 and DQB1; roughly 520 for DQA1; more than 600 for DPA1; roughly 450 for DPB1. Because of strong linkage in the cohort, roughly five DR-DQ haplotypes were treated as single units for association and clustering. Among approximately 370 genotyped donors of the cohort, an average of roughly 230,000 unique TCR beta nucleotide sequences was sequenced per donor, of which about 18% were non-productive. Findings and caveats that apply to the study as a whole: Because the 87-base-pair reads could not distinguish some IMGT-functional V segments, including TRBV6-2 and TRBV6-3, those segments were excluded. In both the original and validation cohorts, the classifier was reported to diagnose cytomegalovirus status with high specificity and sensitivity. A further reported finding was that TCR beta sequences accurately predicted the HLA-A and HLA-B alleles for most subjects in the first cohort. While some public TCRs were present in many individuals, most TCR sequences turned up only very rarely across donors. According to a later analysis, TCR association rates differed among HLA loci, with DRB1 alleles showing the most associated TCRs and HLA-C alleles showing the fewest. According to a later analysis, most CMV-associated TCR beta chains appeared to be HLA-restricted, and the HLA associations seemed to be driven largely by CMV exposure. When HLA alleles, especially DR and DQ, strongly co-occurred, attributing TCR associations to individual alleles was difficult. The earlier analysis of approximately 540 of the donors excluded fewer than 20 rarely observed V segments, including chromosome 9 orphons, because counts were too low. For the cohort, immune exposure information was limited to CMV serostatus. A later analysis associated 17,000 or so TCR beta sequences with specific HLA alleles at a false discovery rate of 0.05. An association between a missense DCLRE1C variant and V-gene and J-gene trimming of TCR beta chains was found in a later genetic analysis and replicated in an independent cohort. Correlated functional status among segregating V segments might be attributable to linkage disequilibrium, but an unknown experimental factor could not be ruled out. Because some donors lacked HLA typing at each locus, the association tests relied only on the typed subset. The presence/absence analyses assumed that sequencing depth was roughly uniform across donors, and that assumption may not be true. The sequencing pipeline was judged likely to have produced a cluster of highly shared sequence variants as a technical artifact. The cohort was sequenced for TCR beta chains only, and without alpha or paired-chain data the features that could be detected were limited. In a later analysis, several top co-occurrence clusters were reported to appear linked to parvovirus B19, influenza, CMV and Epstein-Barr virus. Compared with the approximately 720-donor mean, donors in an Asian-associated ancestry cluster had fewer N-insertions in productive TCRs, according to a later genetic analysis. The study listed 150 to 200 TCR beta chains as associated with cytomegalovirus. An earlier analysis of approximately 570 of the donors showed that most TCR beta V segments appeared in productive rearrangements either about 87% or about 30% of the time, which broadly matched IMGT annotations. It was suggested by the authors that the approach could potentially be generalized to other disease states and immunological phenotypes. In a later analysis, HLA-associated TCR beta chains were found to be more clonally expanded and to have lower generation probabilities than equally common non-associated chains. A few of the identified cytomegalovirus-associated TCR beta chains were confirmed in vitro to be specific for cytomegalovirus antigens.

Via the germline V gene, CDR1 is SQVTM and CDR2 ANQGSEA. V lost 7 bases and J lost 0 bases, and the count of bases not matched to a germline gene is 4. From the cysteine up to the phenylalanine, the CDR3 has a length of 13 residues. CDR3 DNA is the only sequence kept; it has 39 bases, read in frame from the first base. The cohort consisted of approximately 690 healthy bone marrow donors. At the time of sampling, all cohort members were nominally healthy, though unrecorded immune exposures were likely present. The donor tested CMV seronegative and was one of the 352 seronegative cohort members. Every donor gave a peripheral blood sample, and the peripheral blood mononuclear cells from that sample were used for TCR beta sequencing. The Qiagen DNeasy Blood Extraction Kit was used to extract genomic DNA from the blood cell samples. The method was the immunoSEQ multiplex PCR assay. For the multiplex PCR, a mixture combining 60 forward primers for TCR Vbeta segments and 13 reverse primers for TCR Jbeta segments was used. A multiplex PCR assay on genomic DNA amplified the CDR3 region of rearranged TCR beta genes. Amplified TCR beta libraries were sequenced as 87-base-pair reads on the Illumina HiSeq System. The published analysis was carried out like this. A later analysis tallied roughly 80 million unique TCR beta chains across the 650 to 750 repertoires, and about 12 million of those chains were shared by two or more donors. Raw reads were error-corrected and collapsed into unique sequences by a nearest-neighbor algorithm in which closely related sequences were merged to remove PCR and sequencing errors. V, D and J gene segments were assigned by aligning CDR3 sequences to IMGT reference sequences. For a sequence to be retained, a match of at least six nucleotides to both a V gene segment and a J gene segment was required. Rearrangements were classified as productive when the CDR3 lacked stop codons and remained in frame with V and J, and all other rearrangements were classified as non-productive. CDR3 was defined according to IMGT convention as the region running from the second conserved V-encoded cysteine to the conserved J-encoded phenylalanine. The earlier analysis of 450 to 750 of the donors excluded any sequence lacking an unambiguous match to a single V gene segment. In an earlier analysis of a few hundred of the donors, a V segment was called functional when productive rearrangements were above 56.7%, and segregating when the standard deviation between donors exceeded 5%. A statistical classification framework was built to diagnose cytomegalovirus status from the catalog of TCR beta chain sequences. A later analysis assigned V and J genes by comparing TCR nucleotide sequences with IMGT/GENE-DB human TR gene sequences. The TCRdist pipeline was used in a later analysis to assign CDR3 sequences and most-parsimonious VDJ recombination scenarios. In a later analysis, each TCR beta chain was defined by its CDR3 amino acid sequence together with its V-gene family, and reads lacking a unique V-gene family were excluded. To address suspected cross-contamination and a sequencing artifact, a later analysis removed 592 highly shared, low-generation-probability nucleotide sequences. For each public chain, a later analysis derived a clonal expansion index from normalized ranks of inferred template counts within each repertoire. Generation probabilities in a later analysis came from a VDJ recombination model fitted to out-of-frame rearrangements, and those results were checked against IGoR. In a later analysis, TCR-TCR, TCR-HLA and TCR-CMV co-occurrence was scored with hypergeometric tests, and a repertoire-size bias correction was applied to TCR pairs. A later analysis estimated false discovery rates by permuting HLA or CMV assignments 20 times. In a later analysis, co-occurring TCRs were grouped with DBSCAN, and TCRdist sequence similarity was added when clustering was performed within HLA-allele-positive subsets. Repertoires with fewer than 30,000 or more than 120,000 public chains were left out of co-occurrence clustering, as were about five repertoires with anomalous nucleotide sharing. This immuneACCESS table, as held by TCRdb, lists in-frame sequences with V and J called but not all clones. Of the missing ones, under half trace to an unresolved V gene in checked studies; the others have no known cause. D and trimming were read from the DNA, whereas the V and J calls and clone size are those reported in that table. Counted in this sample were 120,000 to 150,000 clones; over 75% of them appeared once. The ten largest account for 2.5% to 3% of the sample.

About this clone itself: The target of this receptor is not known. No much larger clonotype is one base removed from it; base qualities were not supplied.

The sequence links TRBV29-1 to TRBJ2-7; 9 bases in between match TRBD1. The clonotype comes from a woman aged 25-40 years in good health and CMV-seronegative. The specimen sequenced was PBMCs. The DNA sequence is TGCAGCGGCGGACAGGGGCTCTCCTACGAGCAGTACTTC. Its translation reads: CSGGQGLSYEQYF.